This T cell receptor (beta chain) stems from a study of OX40 agonist ivuxolimab in advanced cancers. This CDR3 has 17 amino acids. V lost 4 bases, J lost 0 bases, and 7 bases stayed unmatched. Germline values: CDR1 MNHEY, CDR2 SMNVEV (reference sequence). Clones were sequenced by immunoSEQ multiplex PCR, and TCRdb holds only the in-frame ones, with some missing. The sample holds some 80,000 clones, more than 80% seen once. It was autoimmune disease history or systemic immunosuppression that excluded patients. Source: CD4+ or CD8+ T cells sorted from blood, taken in a trial of the OX40 agonist ivuxolimab. The receptor was isolated from an adult with an advanced solid tumor such as melanoma, head and neck, liver or kidney cancer. The chain combines TRBV27 with TRBJ2-2, with 8 bases lining up with TRBD1. CDR3 DNA sequence: TGTGCCAGCAGTTGGGGGACAGGCTCCACGAACACCGGGGAGCTGTTTTTT. This translates into CASSWGTGSTNTGELFF.